This T cell receptor beta chain was recovered during a study of beta chain features in type 1 diabetes. For the study at large: Healthy donors and patients had similar age, gender and cell yields.

On this clone itself: Its antigen is not known.

Expressed TCRB transcripts were sequenced because the isolated RNA had all been reverse transcribed beforehand. Naive, central memory and regulatory T cell samples averaged about 3.3 million immunoSEQ reads each. The protocol was immunoSEQ multiplex PCR, while the TCRdb copy is restricted to in-frame clones and leaves out a portion. The sample has about 930,000 clones; roughly 15% are singletons. Trimming stripped 5 bases from V and 13 bases from J, with 20 bases between. Per the germline V gene, CDR1 is SGHAT and CDR2 is FQDESV (reference sequence). The CDR3 runs 14 residues. Cells sorted by CD45RO/CCR7/CD25/CD127/CD95/CD27 comprised CD4+ naive, central memory, regulatory and stem cell-like memory cells. Study outcomes and limitations: The influence of HLA type on TCRB rearrangement stayed undetermined.

The sample was naive CD4+ T cells from blood. This TCR derives from a woman younger than 35 in good health. This chain joins TRBV11-1 and TRBJ2-2, with a weak D call TRBD1 (6 bases). This CDR3 reads CASSLGAVRSALFF. CDR3 DNA: TGTGCCAGCAGCCTGGGGGCAGTACGTTCGGCGCTGTTTTTT. Looking up the rest from reference TRBV11-1 and TRBJ2-2 gives the full variable domain: EAEVAQSPRYKITEKSQAVAFWCDPISGHATLYWYRQILGQGPELLVQFQDESVVDDSQLPKDRFSAERLKGVDSTLKIQPAELGDSAMYLCASSLGAVRSALFFGEGSRLTVL.